The text below deals with one T cell receptor beta chain. No antigen is known for it. The protocol was immunoSEQ multiplex PCR, while the TCRdb copy is restricted to in-frame clones and leaves out a portion. The sample has roughly 640,000 clones; roughly 70% are singletons. The sample comes from a study of shared clonotypes between healthy human individuals. Study context: Participating donors consisted of a couple of women and a few men aged 18 to 49. CD4 naive cells filled three plates per donor, CD4 memory three, CD8 naive two and CD8 memory one.

Regarding the study as a whole: Among non-shared clonotypes, generation probabilities were lower than among those shared by all four donors.

The sample comprised memory CD4+ T cells sorted from blood. Stated subset: CD45RA-negative fraction. This sequence originates from a woman aged 25 to 39 in good health.

This chain's CDR3 is CASSVDPAGHREQYF. The CDR3 region has the DNA TGTGCCAGCAGCGTAGATCCAGCGGGTCATCGGGAGCAGTACTTC. The chain carries TRBV9 and TRBJ2-7; the D gene is possibly TRBD2 (6 bases). From germline, CDR1 is SGDLS and CDR2 YYNGEE. Trimming stripped 0 bases from V and 7 bases from J, with 17 bases between. The CDR3 is 15 residues long.